A selection of T cell receptor beta chains follows, all from one sample in a study of T cell responses to AZD1222 COVID-19 vaccine. Sequencing used immunoSEQ multiplex PCR; TCRdb keeps in-frame clones, though not all of them. The data contain fewer than 200,000 clones, 85% to 90% of them singletons. Source: peripheral blood, taken 28 days after the second AZD1222 dose. These receptors were collected from an adult who received the AZD1222 COVID-19 vaccine. The CDR3 runs from the conserved cysteine through the conserved F or W. Each record gives: J gene, D gene, V gene, clone size, CDR3 DNA, CDR3 protein. D genes are given only for firm matches. Some rows mark clone size as missing; the rest say once, few, many or name a class of expanded clone.

j_call: TRBJ2-7; d_call: TRBD1; v_call: TRBV7-9; clone_size: .; cdr3_nt: TGTGCCAGCAGAACCGGGACAGGCTCCTACGAGCAGTACTTC; cdr3_aa: CASRTGTGSYEQYF
j_call: TRBJ1-6; d_call: .; v_call: TRBV6-1; clone_size: .; cdr3_nt: TGTGCCAGCAGTGAAGCGTGGACAGCTCCCCTCCACTTT; cdr3_aa: CASSEAWTAPLHF
j_call: TRBJ2-1; d_call: TRBD1; v_call: TRBV6-1; clone_size: .; cdr3_nt: TGTGCCAGCAGTGAAGGCCGGACAGGGAACAGTGAGCAGTTCTTC; cdr3_aa: CASSEGRTGNSEQFF
j_call: TRBJ1-4; d_call: TRBD1; v_call: TRBV30; clone_size: once; cdr3_nt: TGTGCCTGGAGTGCAAAACAGGGGAATGAAAAACTGTTTTTT; cdr3_aa: CAWSAKQGNEKLFF
j_call: TRBJ1-1; d_call: .; v_call: TRBV7-3; clone_size: .; cdr3_nt: TGTGCCAGCAGCCCTCAGGCGGGGGCAGGGACTGAAGCTTTCTTT; cdr3_aa: CASSPQAGAGTEAFF
j_call: TRBJ1-3; d_call: .; v_call: TRBV9; clone_size: .; cdr3_nt: TGTGCCAGCAGCGTAGAACCAGGACAGCTTGGAAACACCATATATTTT; cdr3_aa: CASSVEPGQLGNTIYF
j_call: TRBJ2-3; d_call: TRBD2; v_call: TRBV25-1; clone_size: .; cdr3_nt: TGTGCCAGCAGTGTATACGGGACTAGTGGCGGCACAGATACGCAGTATTTT; cdr3_aa: CASSVYGTSGGTDTQYF
j_call: TRBJ1-4; d_call: .; v_call: TRBV5-1; clone_size: .; cdr3_nt: TGCGCCAGCAGCGACGGACAGATTAATGAAAAACTGTTTTTT; cdr3_aa: CASSDGQINEKLFF
j_call: TRBJ2-1; d_call: TRBD2; v_call: TRBV19; clone_size: .; cdr3_nt: TGTGCCAGCCGCTTGGCGGGGGGCGAGCAGTTCTTC; cdr3_aa: CASRLAGGEQFF
j_call: TRBJ2-5; d_call: .; v_call: TRBV7-4; clone_size: .; cdr3_nt: TGTGCCAGCAGCTGTAGCTGGGAGACCCAGTACTTC; cdr3_aa: CASSCSWETQYF
j_call: TRBJ1-2; d_call: .; v_call: TRBV6-5; clone_size: .; cdr3_nt: TGTGCCAGCAGTACACAGGGTTACCACACCTTC; cdr3_aa: CASSTQGYHTF
j_call: TRBJ1-1; d_call: .; v_call: TRBV27; clone_size: .; cdr3_nt: TGTGCCAGCAGTTTCGGGTATAACACTGAAGCTTTCTTT; cdr3_aa: CASSFGYNTEAFF
j_call: TRBJ2-5; d_call: .; v_call: TRBV20-1; clone_size: once; cdr3_nt: TGCAGTGCTTGGGGAAGCGAGACCCAGTACTTC; cdr3_aa: CSAWGSETQYF
j_call: TRBJ1-4; d_call: TRBD1; v_call: TRBV4-3; clone_size: once; cdr3_nt: TGCGCCAGCAGCCAAGATCTGCGGGACAGGGTTTTAGAAAAACTGTTTTTT; cdr3_aa: CASSQDLRDRVLEKLFF
j_call: TRBJ2-7; d_call: .; v_call: TRBV7-2; clone_size: .; cdr3_nt: TGTGCCAGCGGGTCCTTACCCTACGAGCAGTACTTC; cdr3_aa: CASGSLPYEQYF
j_call: TRBJ2-7; d_call: .; v_call: TRBV19; clone_size: once; cdr3_nt: TGTGCCAGTAGCCCGCGGAGGAACTACGAGCAGTACTTC; cdr3_aa: CASSPRRNYEQYF
j_call: TRBJ2-5; d_call: .; v_call: TRBV28; clone_size: .; cdr3_nt: TGTGCCAGCAGTTTTACCAGGACGGTAGGAGAGACCCAGTACTTC; cdr3_aa: CASSFTRTVGETQYF
j_call: TRBJ1-5; d_call: .; v_call: TRBV19; clone_size: .; cdr3_nt: TGTGCCAGTGCGCAGTCAAGCAATCAGCCCCAGCATTTT; cdr3_aa: CASAQSSNQPQHF
j_call: TRBJ2-5; d_call: TRBD2; v_call: TRBV7-3; clone_size: .; cdr3_nt: TGTGCCAGCAGCTCCTTTGGGCCGACTAGCGGGGGGATGCAAGAGACCCAGTACTTC; cdr3_aa: CASSSFGPTSGGMQETQYF
j_call: TRBJ2-5; d_call: TRBD2; v_call: TRBV7-2; clone_size: .; cdr3_nt: TGTGCCAGCAGCTTTCAAAATTTCCTAGCGGGGGGGAGGGAGACCCAGTACTTC; cdr3_aa: CASSFQNFLAGGRETQYF
j_call: TRBJ1-3; d_call: .; v_call: TRBV13; clone_size: .; cdr3_nt: TGTGCCAGCAGCTTAGTAGGAAACACCATATATTTT; cdr3_aa: CASSLVGNTIYF
j_call: TRBJ1-6; d_call: .; v_call: TRBV28; clone_size: .; cdr3_nt: TGTGCCAGCAGTTTGAGGCAGGGTGACTCACCCCTCCACTTT; cdr3_aa: CASSLRQGDSPLHF
j_call: TRBJ1-4; d_call: .; v_call: TRBV28; clone_size: .; cdr3_nt: TGTGCCAGCAGCCCGGGGGGGAACCTTTTTGCAACTAATGAAAAACTGTTTTTT; cdr3_aa: CASSPGGNLFATNEKLFF
j_call: TRBJ1-2; d_call: TRBD1; v_call: TRBV6-1; clone_size: once; cdr3_nt: TGTGCCAGCAGTGGGGGACAGTCCCGGGGCCGAACCTATGGCTACACCTTC; cdr3_aa: CASSGGQSRGRTYGYTF
j_call: TRBJ1-4; d_call: .; v_call: TRBV5-3; clone_size: .; cdr3_nt: TGTGCCAGAAGCTTAGAAGGCCCCGCGGGAGAAAAACTGTTTTTT; cdr3_aa: CARSLEGPAGEKLFF
j_call: TRBJ2-7; d_call: TRBD1; v_call: TRBV6-2/TRBV6-3; clone_size: .; cdr3_nt: TGTGCCAGCAGTTACTCGAGACCGGGACAGGGCACCTCCTACGAGCAGTACTTC; cdr3_aa: CASSYSRPGQGTSYEQYF
j_call: TRBJ1-6; d_call: .; v_call: TRBV15; clone_size: .; cdr3_nt: TGTGCCACCAGCAGAGTCGGGAACACCTATAATTCACCCCTCCACTTT; cdr3_aa: CATSRVGNTYNSPLHF
j_call: TRBJ2-1; d_call: .; v_call: TRBV7-3; clone_size: .; cdr3_nt: TGTGCCAGCAGCTTAACGGGGGCCACCTACAATGAGCAGTTCTTC; cdr3_aa: CASSLTGATYNEQFF
j_call: TRBJ1-3; d_call: TRBD1; v_call: TRBV5-6; clone_size: few; cdr3_nt: TGTGCCAGCAGCCCTACAGGGGGCACTGGAAACACCATATATTTT; cdr3_aa: CASSPTGGTGNTIYF
j_call: TRBJ1-3; d_call: .; v_call: TRBV2; clone_size: few; cdr3_nt: TGTGCCAGCAGATATTTGATCCCGGGGGACACCATATATTTT; cdr3_aa: CASRYLIPGDTIYF
j_call: TRBJ2-2; d_call: .; v_call: TRBV7-9; clone_size: few; cdr3_nt: TGTGCCAGCAGCTTAGCGCAGGGATCGAACACCGGGGAGCTGTTTTTT; cdr3_aa: CASSLAQGSNTGELFF
j_call: TRBJ2-1; d_call: .; v_call: TRBV18; clone_size: .; cdr3_nt: TGTGCCAGCTCACCGACGAGGGCCAATGAGCAGTTCTTC; cdr3_aa: CASSPTRANEQFF
j_call: TRBJ1-1; d_call: .; v_call: TRBV21-1; clone_size: .; cdr3_nt: TGTGCCAGCAGCACCCTTCCGCCTCCGGGACAGGCGGAAAACACTGAAGCTTTCTTT; cdr3_aa: CASSTLPPPGQAENTEAFF
j_call: TRBJ2-3; d_call: TRBD2; v_call: TRBV6-5; clone_size: .; cdr3_nt: TGTGCCAGCAGTCGCGGGGGGACCGGCACAGATACGCAGTATTTT; cdr3_aa: CASSRGGTGTDTQYF
j_call: TRBJ2-1; d_call: .; v_call: TRBV7-3; clone_size: .; cdr3_nt: TGTGCCAGCAGCTTAACCCGGGGGGCCATCAATGAGCAGTTCTTC; cdr3_aa: CASSLTRGAINEQFF
j_call: TRBJ1-1; d_call: .; v_call: TRBV5-1; clone_size: once; cdr3_nt: TGCGCCAGCAGCGTGGGCCCTAACACTGAAGCTTTCTTT; cdr3_aa: CASSVGPNTEAFF
j_call: TRBJ2-2; d_call: TRBD1; v_call: TRBV6-5; clone_size: .; cdr3_nt: TGTGCCACCCTCTGGACAGGGAGCGCTGGGGAGCTGTTTTTT; cdr3_aa: CATLWTGSAGELFF
j_call: TRBJ1-2; d_call: .; v_call: TRBV6-5; clone_size: once; cdr3_nt: TGTGCCAGCCGACGGATCGAGGGAGGCTACACCTTC; cdr3_aa: CASRRIEGGYTF
j_call: TRBJ1-2; d_call: .; v_call: TRBV5-1; clone_size: .; cdr3_nt: TGCGCCAGCAGCTTGGCCGGGGCGGGGCAAGCTAACTATGGCTACACCTTC; cdr3_aa: CASSLAGAGQANYGYTF
j_call: TRBJ1-4; d_call: TRBD1; v_call: TRBV6-6; clone_size: .; cdr3_nt: TGTGCCAGCAGCTCGGGACAGGAGATTTATGAAAAACTGTTTTTT; cdr3_aa: CASSSGQEIYEKLFF
j_call: TRBJ1-5; d_call: .; v_call: TRBV7-9; clone_size: .; cdr3_nt: TGTGCCAGCAGCTTAGGCCAGGCCGGGAGCAATCAGCCCCAGCATTTT; cdr3_aa: CASSLGQAGSNQPQHF
j_call: TRBJ1-3; d_call: .; v_call: TRBV30; clone_size: .; cdr3_nt: TGTGCCTGGAGTGCCCGAGTCGGGGCGTCTGGAAACACCATATATTTT; cdr3_aa: CAWSARVGASGNTIYF
j_call: TRBJ1-4; d_call: .; v_call: TRBV5-6; clone_size: .; cdr3_nt: TGTGCCAGCAGCTTGGTAGCGTCTCACGGAGGCACTAATGAAAAACTGTTTTTT; cdr3_aa: CASSLVASHGGTNEKLFF
j_call: TRBJ2-2; d_call: .; v_call: TRBV5-4; clone_size: .; cdr3_nt: TGTGCCAGCAGCGCCAAACTAGACCCGAACACCGGGGAGCTGTTTTTT; cdr3_aa: CASSAKLDPNTGELFF
j_call: TRBJ1-2; d_call: .; v_call: TRBV6-4; clone_size: .; cdr3_nt: TGTGCCAGCAGTGACTCGACGGGCTATGGCTACACCTTC; cdr3_aa: CASSDSTGYGYTF
j_call: TRBJ1-2; d_call: TRBD1; v_call: TRBV7-3; clone_size: .; cdr3_nt: TGTGCCAGCAGCTTCGACAGGGGCGGAGGCTACACCTTC; cdr3_aa: CASSFDRGGGYTF
j_call: TRBJ2-5; d_call: .; v_call: TRBV11-2; clone_size: .; cdr3_nt: TGTGCCAGCAGCTTATTGCTTGTGGGGCAGCAAGAGACCCAGTACTTC; cdr3_aa: CASSLLLVGQQETQYF
j_call: TRBJ2-5; d_call: .; v_call: TRBV7-9; clone_size: .; cdr3_nt: TGTGCCAGCATGGCAGGGGCGGAGACCCAGTACTTC; cdr3_aa: CASMAGAETQYF
j_call: TRBJ1-1; d_call: .; v_call: TRBV11-3; clone_size: .; cdr3_nt: TGTGCCAGCAGCTTAGATTGGGGACATCCGATGAACACTGAAGCTTTCTTT; cdr3_aa: CASSLDWGHPMNTEAFF
j_call: TRBJ2-7; d_call: TRBD2; v_call: TRBV9; clone_size: .; cdr3_nt: TGTGCCAGCAGCGTAGGCGGGCGGCGGGGGGCCCCCCTCGAGCAGTACTTC; cdr3_aa: CASSVGGRRGAPLEQYF
j_call: TRBJ1-5; d_call: TRBD1; v_call: TRBV19; clone_size: few; cdr3_nt: TGTGCCAGTAATACAGGGGGGCAGCCCCAGCATTTT; cdr3_aa: CASNTGGQPQHF
j_call: TRBJ1-1; d_call: .; v_call: TRBV7-3; clone_size: .; cdr3_nt: TGTGCCAGCAGCCCGGTCGGGAACACTGAAGCTTTCTTT; cdr3_aa: CASSPVGNTEAFF
j_call: TRBJ2-3; d_call: .; v_call: TRBV4-2; clone_size: once; cdr3_nt: TGTGCCAGCAGCCCGGGACACCAAGATACGCAGTATTTT; cdr3_aa: CASSPGHQDTQYF
j_call: TRBJ1-4; d_call: .; v_call: TRBV19; clone_size: .; cdr3_nt: TGTGCCAGTACTCGGGGGGGATCTAATGAAAAACTGTTTTTT; cdr3_aa: CASTRGGSNEKLFF